These 21 T cell receptor beta chains were all obtained from the same sample, sequenced in a study of T cells in Graves' hyperthyroidism and ophthalmopathy. What was amplified from RNA transcripts were TCR beta CDR3 regions. First-round RT-PCR targeting the TCR CDR3 was performed with the HTBI primer set. MiXCR, applied by TCRdb to the multiplex PCR reads, yields one record per CDR3 protein. The data contain hundreds of thousands of distinct CDR3 sequences, 45% of them singletons. The sample taken for sequencing was peripheral blood or thyroid tissue (not recorded which). The receptors were gathered from an adult man with Graves' disease, either hyperthyroidism or ophthalmopathy (not recorded which).

This clonotype was observed many times. This chain links TRBV29-1 with TRBJ1-1; D is perhaps TRBD1 (5 bases). The CDR3 consists of 16 residues. V gave up 6 bases and J gave up 0 bases, with 20 bases separating them. CDR1 is SQVTM and CDR2 is ANQGSEA in the germline V gene. The CDR3 DNA follows: TGCAGCGTGGCCAACACCCGACAGCTCATGAACACTGAAGCTTTCTTT. It codes for CSVANTRQLMNTEAFF.

This clonotype appeared many times. This sequence joins TRBV6-6 and TRBJ2-5; D is possibly TRBD1 or TRBD2 (5 bases each). Germline V lookup: CDR1 MNHNY, CDR2 SVGAGI (reference sequence). This CDR3 has 12 residues. V dropped 6 bases and J dropped 4 bases, with 9 bases sitting between them. The CDR3 loop reads CASSTGGETQYF. In DNA form, the CDR3 reads TGTGCCAGCAGCACAGGAGGAGAGACCCAGTACTTC.

Many counts were recorded for this clonotype. The chain uses TRBV9 and TRBJ1-2, with D possibly TRBD1 on 5 matching bases. From germline, CDR1 is SGDLS and CDR2 YYNGEE. V lost 1 base, J lost 11 bases, and 15 bases lay in between. This CDR3 is 13 amino acids long. The CDR3 DNA follows: TGTGCCAGCAGCGTAAACTATCAGGGCGGTTACACCTTC. Residues: CASSVNYQGGYTF.

This clonotype was picked up a small number of times. In nucleotides, the CDR3 is TGTGCCAGCAGTGCACCGACAGGGTGGACCGGGGAGCTGTTTTTT. Its protein product is CASSAPTGWTGELFF. J is TRBJ2-2 and V is TRBV6-1, with 7 bases fitting TRBD1. Germline loops: CDR1 MNHNS, CDR2 SASEGT. The CDR3 covers 15 residues. Germline trimming cut 4 bases from V and 5 bases from J; bases unmatched to any gene: 7.

This chain joins TRBV11-1 and TRBJ2-7; TRBD1 matches at 7 bases. The V gene's germline CDR1 is SGHAT and CDR2 FQDESV (reference sequence). Losses at the gene ends were 5 bases for V and 4 bases for J; bases not matched to a gene: 14. The CDR3 runs 16 residues. CDR3 sequence reads: CASSRDGPGTVYEQYF. The CDR3, as DNA: TGTGCCAGCAGCCGCGACGGACCCGGGACAGTTTACGAGCAGTACTTC.

The V gene is TRBV29-1, the J gene TRBJ1-2, with D tentatively TRBD1 (5 bases). Trimming took 7 bases from V and 4 from J, leaving 7 bases between them. CDR3 length: 10 residues. Germline V gene sequence: CDR1 SQVTM, CDR2 ANQGSEA. The CDR3 nucleotides read TGCAGCGCCGGGGCCTATGGCTACACCTTC. It translates to CSAGAYGYTF.

The chain has TRBV12-3 or TRBV12-4 and TRBJ1-6, with a possible D match to TRBD1 (5 bases). CDR3 length: 14 residues. V was cut by 8 bases and J by 5 bases, with 13 bases left in between. CDR3 in amino acids: CASGTSGDNSPLHF. The CDR3 DNA follows: TGTGCCAGCGGGACCTCCGGGGATAATTCACCCCTCCACTTT.

The chain uses TRBV25-1 and TRBJ2-7; D might be TRBD2 (5 bases). There are 12 residues in the CDR3. The ends were cut back, 11 bases at V and 5 bases at J, with 16 bases in the middle. Per the germline V gene, CDR1 is MGHDK and CDR2 is SYGVNS. Here the CDR3 reads CAWSREVNEQYF. The CDR3 DNA sequence: TGTGCCTGGAGTCGGGAAGTTAACGAGCAGTACTTC.

This clonotype was seen many times. The chain joins TRBV7-8 to TRBJ2-7, with D perhaps matching TRBD2 (5 bases). Trimming removed 4 bases from V and 2 bases from J, with 12 bases in between. Germline values: CDR1 SGHVS, CDR2 FQNEAQ. The CDR3 totals 14 residues. The CDR3: CASSSTRKTYEQYF. CDR3 sequence (DNA): TGTGCCAGCAGCTCAACTAGAAAAACCTACGAGCAGTACTTC.

This clonotype has at least ten counts. This chain links TRBV7-8 with TRBJ1-1; no firm D call. The CDR3 runs to 12 residues. Germline CDR1 and CDR2: SGHVS and FQNEAQ. V lost 11 bases to trimming and J lost 2 bases, with 12 bases between them. The CDR3 reads CAAGGINTEAFF. In DNA form, the CDR3 reads TGTGCCGCGGGCGGGATCAACACTGAAGCTTTCTTT.

J is TRBJ1-4 and V is TRBV19, with 8 nucleotides matching TRBD1. The CDR3 is made up of 14 amino acids. After removal of 6 bases from V and 4 bases from J, the junction contained 4 bases not matched to a gene. Germline assignment: CDR1 LNHDA and CDR2 SQIVND (reference sequence). CDR3 in amino acids: CASRRTGSNEKLFF. The CDR3 nucleotides read TGTGCCAGTAGAAGGACAGGGAGTAATGAAAAACTGTTTTTT.

Ten or more counts support this clonotype. CDR3 region: CASTRGDRSEAFF. The CDR3 DNA reads TGTGCCAGTACGCGCGGGGATCGCTCTGAAGCTTTCTTT. The genes are TRBV12-3 or TRBV12-4 and TRBJ1-1; D gene uncertain. CDR3 length: 13 residues. V lost 9 bases and J 6 bases, leaving 17 bases between the germline ends.

CDR3 protein: CAISESRQGQSSYEQYF. CDR3 bases: TGTGCCATCAGTGAGTCCCGACAGGGGCAGAGCTCCTACGAGCAGTACTTC. This chain uses TRBV10-3 with TRBJ2-7; 8 bases are a match to TRBD1. CDR3 length: 17 residues. Germline V gene sequence: CDR1 ENHRY, CDR2 SYGVKD. After removal of 0 bases from V and 0 bases from J, the junction contained 7 bases not matched to a gene.

The J gene is TRBJ1-5, the V gene TRBV19, with 7 bases aligning to TRBD1. V trimming: 9 bases; J trimming: 7 bases; junction bases outside the gene matches: 12. Per germline, CDR1 LNHDA and CDR2 SQIVND (reference sequence). This CDR3 comprises 14 residues. CDR3 loop: CASSRQGGLQPQHF. The CDR3 DNA reads TGTGCCAGCAGCCGACAGGGAGGTTTGCAGCCCCAGCATTTT.

This clonotype has at least ten counts. The rearrangement uses TRBV29-1 and TRBJ2-7; 9 bases match TRBD1. This CDR3 contains 15 residues. CDR1 SQVTM and CDR2 ANQGSEA come from the germline V gene. Trimming took 6 bases from V and 3 from J; bases not matched to a gene: 12. CDR3 sequence (DNA): TGCAGCGTAGAAAGAGGACAGGGGAAGGGCTACGAGCAGTACTTC. Protein: CSVERGQGKGYEQYF.

The chain employs TRBV7-6 and TRBJ1-1, with 7 bases lining up with TRBD1. The germline V gene encodes CDR1 SGHVS and CDR2 FNYEAQ. This CDR3 is built from 14 residues. V was pared by 5 bases and J by 6 bases, with 9 bases of the junction left unmatched. The CDR3 DNA follows: TGTGCCAGCAGCCCAGCCGGGACAGACCCTGAAGCTTTCTTT. This gives the protein CASSPAGTDPEAFF. Together with reference TRBV7-6 and TRBJ1-1, the CDR3 gives the full variable domain: GAGVSQSPRYKVTKRGQDVALRCDPISGHVSLYWYRQALGQGPEFLTYFNYEAQQDKSGLPNDRFSAERPEGSISTLTIQRTEQRDSAMYRCASSPAGTDPEAFFGQGTRLTVV.

V gene TRBV19 combines with J gene TRBJ2-7; 8 bases align to TRBD1. CDR1 is LNHDA and CDR2 is SQIVND in the germline V gene (reference sequence). This CDR3 is 12 amino acids long. V was pared by 11 bases and J by 4 bases, with 7 bases of the junction left unmatched. The CDR3 here is CAWSGQGYEQYF. The CDR3, as DNA: TGTGCCTGGAGTGGACAGGGTTACGAGCAGTACTTC.

This chain joins TRBV7-9 and TRBJ1-5, with TRBD1 matching over 11 bases. The length of the CDR3 is 16 residues. CDR1 and CDR2 from the germline V gene are SEHNR and FQNEAQ (reference sequence). Trimming took 5 bases from V and 4 from J; bases not matched to a gene: 7. CDR3 sequence (DNA): TGTGCCAGCAGCCGCTCTGGACAGGGGGCTAATCAGCCCCAGCATTTT. It is translated as CASSRSGQGANQPQHF.

Only a few counts were recorded for this clonotype. The V call is TRBV7-9, the J call TRBJ2-7; 9 bases fit TRBD1. With V trimmed by 5 bases and J by 6 bases, 8 bases remained unmatched. This CDR3 contains 14 residues. Germline V gene lookup returns CDR1 SEHNR and CDR2 FQNEAQ (reference sequence). CDR3 in amino acids: CASSQTQGAVEQYF. The CDR3 nucleotides read TGTGCCAGCAGCCAAACACAGGGGGCCGTCGAGCAGTACTTC.

The table lists this clonotype with many counts. The J gene is TRBJ1-5, the V gene TRBV20-1; D is undetermined. This CDR3 is built from 13 residues. Trimming pared 2 bases from V and 4 bases from J, leaving 9 bases between. CDR1 DFQATT and CDR2 SNEGSKA come from the germline V gene (reference sequence). This CDR3 reads CSARQDGNQPQHF. In nucleotides, the CDR3 is TGCAGTGCTAGACAAGACGGGAATCAGCCCCAGCATTTT.

The J gene is TRBJ1-5, the V gene TRBV10-3; D call uncertain. The germline gives CDR1 ENHRY, CDR2 SYGVKD. CDR3 size: 15 residues. CDR3 amino acids: CDSSLTSGSNQPQHF. The CDR3 DNA follows: TGTGACAGCAGCTTGACTTCCGGGAGCAATCAGCCCCAGCATTTT.